This paragraph covers one TCR beta chain sequence. The CDR3 extends over 17 amino acids. The V and J ends lost 3 bases and 8 bases respectively, with 22 bases between them. Germline V CDR1 and CDR2: ENHRY, SYGVKD. The data are from a study of blood T cell repertoires in COVID-19. About the study: COVID-19 samples collected from the United States, Italy and Spain covered acute and convalescent phases.

Study members were between roughly 18 and 89 years old and lived in some 26 US regions. Libraries were prepared by immunoSEQ multiplex PCR; TCRdb keeps only in-frame clonotypes and omits some of them. The table lists about 160,000 clones, over 70% of them singletons. Sequenced material: PBMCs or T cells enriched from blood (not recorded which). The receptor was isolated from a woman aged 45-65 years in a cohort exposed to, infected with or recovered from COVID-19 (not recorded which). V is TRBV10-3 and J is TRBJ1-4; D is uncertain. For the CDR3, the DNA is TGTGCCATCAGTGACAACTCGCCAGACGGGGTGTTAGAAAAACTGTTTTTT. Translating gives CAISDNSPDGVLEKLFF.